The text below deals with one T cell receptor (beta chain). This record comes from a study of control samples from healthy donors and cancer patients. V lost 0 bases, J lost 5 bases, and 17 bases lay in between. This CDR3 has 18 amino acids. CDR1 and CDR2 (germline): LGHNA, YNFKEQ. The data were produced by immunoSEQ multiplex PCR, yet TCRdb's version contains in-frame clones alone and is incomplete. Its table records 150,000 to 200,000 clones. The sample consisted of blood. This TCR derives from a young woman in good health. The chain has TRBV4-2 and TRBJ1-6; perhaps TRBD1 as D (6 bases). This CDR3 is CASSQELAPGQDNSPLHF. CDR3 bases: TGTGCCAGCAGCCAAGAGCTGGCCCCGGGACAAGATAATTCACCCCTCCACTTT.